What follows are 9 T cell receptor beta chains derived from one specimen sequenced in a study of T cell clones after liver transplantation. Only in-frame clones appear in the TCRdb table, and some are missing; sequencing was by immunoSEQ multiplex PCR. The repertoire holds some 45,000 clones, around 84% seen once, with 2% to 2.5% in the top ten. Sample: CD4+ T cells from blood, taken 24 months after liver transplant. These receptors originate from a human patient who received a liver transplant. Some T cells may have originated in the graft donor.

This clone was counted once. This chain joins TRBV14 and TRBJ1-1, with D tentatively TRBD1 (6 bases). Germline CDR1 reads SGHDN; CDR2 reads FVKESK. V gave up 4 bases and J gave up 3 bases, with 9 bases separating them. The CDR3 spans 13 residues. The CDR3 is CASSPQGYTEAFF. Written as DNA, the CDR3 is TGTGCCAGCAGCCCGCAGGGGTACACTGAAGCTTTCTTT.

CDR3 nucleotide sequence: TGTGCCAGTAGCCTAGCGGGGAGCACAGATACGCAGTATTTT. Translation: CASSLAGSTDTQYF. The chain couples TRBV19 to TRBJ2-3; 9 bases match TRBD2. This CDR3 comprises 14 residues. J was trimmed by 0 bases and V by 6 bases; bases with no gene match: 1. Looked up from germline, CDR1 is LNHDA and CDR2 is SQIVND (reference sequence).

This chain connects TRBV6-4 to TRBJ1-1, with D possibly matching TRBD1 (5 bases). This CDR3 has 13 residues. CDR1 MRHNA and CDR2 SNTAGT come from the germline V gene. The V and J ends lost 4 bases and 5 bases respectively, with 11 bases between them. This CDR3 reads CASSAGSGTEAFF. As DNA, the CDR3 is TGTGCCAGCAGTGCAGGGTCGGGTACTGAAGCTTTCTTT.

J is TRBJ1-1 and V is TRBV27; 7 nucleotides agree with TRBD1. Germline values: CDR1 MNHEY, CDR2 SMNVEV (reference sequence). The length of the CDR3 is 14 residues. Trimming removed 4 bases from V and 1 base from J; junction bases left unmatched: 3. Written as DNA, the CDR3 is TGTGCCAGCAGTTCCCACAGGGGGAACACTGAAGCTTTCTTT. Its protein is CASSSHRGNTEAFF.

In nucleotides, the CDR3 is TGTGCCAGCAGGAGGGACGGGAATCAGCCCCAGCATTTT. It translates to CASRRDGNQPQHF. The chain recombines TRBV6-5 with TRBJ1-5; weak D call: TRBD1 (5 bases). The CDR3 covers 13 residues. Trimming pared 6 bases from V and 4 bases from J, leaving 10 bases between. Germline values: CDR1 MNHEY, CDR2 SVGAGI.

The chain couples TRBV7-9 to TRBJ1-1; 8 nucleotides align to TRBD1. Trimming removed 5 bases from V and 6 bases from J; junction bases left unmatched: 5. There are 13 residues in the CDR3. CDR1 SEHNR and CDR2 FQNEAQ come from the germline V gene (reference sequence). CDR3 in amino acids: CASSATGGAEAFF. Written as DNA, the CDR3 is TGTGCCAGCAGCGCAACAGGGGGTGCTGAAGCTTTCTTT.

CDR3 sequence reads: CASSFTSGSYAGELFF. The CDR3 DNA reads as TGCGCCAGCAGCTTCACTAGCGGGAGTTACGCCGGGGAGCTGTTTTTT. The rearrangement links TRBV5-1 to TRBJ2-2; 11 bases fit TRBD2. Losses at the gene ends were 2 bases for V and 6 bases for J; bases not matched to a gene: 6. The CDR3 has 16 amino acids. From germline, CDR1 is SGHRS and CDR2 YFSETQ.

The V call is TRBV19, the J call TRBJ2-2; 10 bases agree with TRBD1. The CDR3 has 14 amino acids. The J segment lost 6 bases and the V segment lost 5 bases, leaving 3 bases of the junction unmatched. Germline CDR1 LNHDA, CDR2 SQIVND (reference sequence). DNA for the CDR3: TGTGCCAGTAGTCTCGGACAGGGGGCCGGGGAGCTGTTTTTT. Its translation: CASSLGQGAGELFF.

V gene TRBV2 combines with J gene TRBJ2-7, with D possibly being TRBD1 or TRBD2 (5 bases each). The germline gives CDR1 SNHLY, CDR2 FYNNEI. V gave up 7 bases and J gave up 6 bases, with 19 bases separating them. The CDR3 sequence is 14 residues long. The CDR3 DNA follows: TGTGCCAGCACGGGTGGGGGTACTCTTTCCGAGCAGTACTTC. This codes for CASTGGGTLSEQYF.